What follows describes a single TCR beta chain. Its cognate antigen is unknown. Described time point: patch test 3, about 24 weeks after DPC sensitization. Treatment described: therapeutic diphenylcyclopropenone sensitization with weekly scalp DPC. Each patch test followed a blood draw. Per the study methods: More than 95,000 TCRs per sample was the median, with a range of 23,224 to 690,600. One entry per CDR3 protein, called by TCRdb with MiXCR from the RACE reads. These V and J calls derive from TCRdb rather than the authors' analysis. The table records 99,000 or so distinct CDR3 sequences, under 40% of them present only once. These data originate in a study of human T cells and chemical hapten exposure. Study context: Enrolled patients were predominantly female and had alopecia areata, totalis or universalis.

Study-level points and caveats: PT1 expanded TCR counts correlated positively with patch test score.

Trimming cost V 3 bases and J 1 base, with 10 bases left between them. Germline V gives CDR1 LGHNA, CDR2 YNFKEQ. This CDR3 has 16 residues. The receptor comes from a middle-aged man with alopecia areata. Some clones in this sample may be carry-over from other donors' samples. Sequences were derived from whole blood, sampled in connection with sensitization to the hapten diphenylcyclopropenone (DPC). This rearrangement joins TRBV4-2 to TRBJ2-6, with no clear D. CDR3 nucleotide sequence: TGTGCCAGCAGCCAGTTCCAGGCGTCTGGGGCCAACGTCCTGACTTTC. Amino acid sequence: CASSQFQASGANVLTF.